The 22 T cell receptor beta chains in this list originate from one sample, sequenced in a study of blood T cell repertoires in COVID-19. Data came from immunoSEQ multiplex PCR; TCRdb stores just in-frame clones and leaves some out. The sample carries roughly 260,000 clones, about nine tenths recorded once. Material: peripheral blood. The receptors shown here come from a woman in her twenties or thirties with COVID-19, enrolled during active disease.

The chain links TRBV2 to TRBJ1-1; 10 bases are shared with TRBD1. V shed 7 bases, J shed 4 bases, and the junction held 3 bases outside the gene matches. The CDR3 has 13 residues. CDR1 SNHLY and CDR2 FYNNEI come from the germline V gene. The CDR3, as DNA: TGTGCCAGCAAACGGACAGGGGGCACTGAAGCTTTCTTT. Amino acid sequence: CASKRTGGTEAFF.

Worth noting for this clone: Additional DNA sequences in this sample encode the identical CDR3. The chain recombines TRBV6-5 with TRBJ1-1, with D maybe TRBD1 (6 bases). Germline CDR1 reads MNHEY; CDR2 reads SVGAGI. Trimming took off 7 bases at V and 0 bases at J, with 9 bases between the two ends. The CDR3 totals 13 residues. The CDR3 loop reads CASTRTVNTEAFF. The CDR3 DNA reads as TGTGCCAGCACCAGGACAGTGAACACTGAAGCTTTCTTT.

CDR3 nucleotides: TGCGCCAGCAGCTTGGAAGGAGGCACTGAAGCTTTCTTT. As protein: CASSLEGGTEAFF. The chain joins TRBV5-1 to TRBJ1-1; D gene uncertain. Looked up from germline, CDR1 is SGHRS and CDR2 is YFSETQ. The CDR3 sequence is 13 residues long. The V and J ends lost 0 bases and 4 bases respectively, with 7 bases between them.

The gene calls are TRBV5-3 and TRBJ1-2; a possible D gene is TRBD1 (6 bases). TRBV5-3 is identified as an open reading frame with a role that is uncertain. Trimming cost V 4 bases and J 4 bases, with 14 bases left between them. The CDR3 consists of 14 residues. CDR3 amino acids: CARSQRDTSYGYTF. The CDR3 DNA is TGTGCCAGAAGCCAGCGGGACACATCCTATGGCTACACCTTC.

The chain couples TRBV19 to TRBJ2-3, with unresolved D. Germline V gene sequence: CDR1 LNHDA, CDR2 SQIVND (reference sequence). This CDR3 contains 14 residues. Trimming pared 6 bases from V and 0 bases from J, leaving 10 bases between. The CDR3 reads CASSASVSTDTQYF. In DNA form, the CDR3 reads TGTGCCAGTAGCGCCAGCGTGAGCACAGATACGCAGTATTTT.

The rearrangement links TRBV5-1 to TRBJ1-6; a weak D match, TRBD1 (5 bases). Trimming took 4 bases from V and 14 from J, leaving 19 bases between them. Germline CDR1 and CDR2: SGHRS and YFSETQ. The CDR3 length is 14 residues. The CDR3 reads CASSPEAGVSTLHF. The CDR3 bases are TGCGCCAGCAGCCCCGAGGCGGGGGTTTCTACCCTCCACTTT.

The rearrangement links TRBV29-1 to TRBJ1-2; D may be TRBD1 (6 bases). CDR1 SQVTM and CDR2 ANQGSEA come from the germline V gene. The V and J ends lost 6 bases and 4 bases respectively, with 12 bases between them. The CDR3 has 12 residues. The CDR3 coding sequence is TGCAGCGTAGAACAGGGTCTCTATGGCTACACCTTC. Translation: CSVEQGLYGYTF.

The sample holds one count of this clone. The gene calls are TRBV5-6 and TRBJ2-3; the D gene is possibly TRBD2 (5 bases). Trimming took off 1 base at V and 2 bases at J, with 11 bases between the two ends. Germline V CDR1 and CDR2: SGHDT, YYEEEE. This CDR3 region has 15 residues. CDR3 in DNA: TGTGCCAGCAGCTTGAGGAGGATGTTCACAGATACGCAGTATTTT. Translated: CASSLRRMFTDTQYF.

This chain links TRBV27 with TRBJ1-1; weak D call: TRBD1 (5 bases). Trimming removed 7 bases at V and 4 bases at J, with 22 bases between. This CDR3 is 16 amino acids long. Germline lookup yields CDR1 MNHEY and CDR2 SMNVEV (reference sequence). The CDR3 region is CASTLRGTFTGTEAFF. In DNA form, the CDR3 reads TGTGCCAGCACCCTCCGGGGGACCTTTACGGGCACTGAAGCTTTCTTT.

The genes are TRBV28 and TRBJ2-4, with TRBD1 matching 8 bases. CDR1 is MDHEN and CDR2 is SYDVKM in the germline V gene. This CDR3 is built from 13 residues. The J segment lost 8 bases and the V segment lost 6 bases, leaving 6 bases of the junction unmatched. Here the CDR3 reads CASRPGQADIQYF. CDR3 DNA sequence: TGTGCCAGCAGGCCGGGACAGGCGGACATTCAGTACTTC.

The chain employs TRBV18 and TRBJ1-2; D might be TRBD1 (5 bases). Germline assignment: CDR1 KGHSH and CDR2 LQKENI. The length of the CDR3 is 13 residues. V dropped 0 bases and J dropped 4 bases, with 6 bases sitting between them. The CDR3 loop is CASSPPGPYGYTF. CDR3 nucleotide sequence: TGTGCCAGCTCACCACCGGGGCCCTATGGCTACACCTTC.

The chain carries TRBV7-9 and TRBJ1-2; weak D call: TRBD1 (5 bases). The CDR3 runs 14 residues. Germline CDR1 is SEHNR and CDR2 is FQNEAQ (reference sequence). The V gene lost 4 bases and the J gene lost 3 bases, with 12 bases spanning the gap. The CDR3 region is CASSSSTVHYGYTF. In nucleotides, the CDR3 is TGTGCCAGCAGCTCTTCGACAGTTCACTATGGCTACACCTTC. Full variable domain (remainder filled in from reference TRBV7-9 and TRBJ1-2): DTGVSQNPRHKITKRGQNVTFRCDPISEHNRLYWYRQTLGQGPEFLTYFQNEAQLEKSRLLSDRFSAERPKGSFSTLEIQRTEQGDSAMYLCASSSSTVHYGYTFGSGTRLTVV.

This clone occurred once. V is TRBV18 and J is TRBJ2-7; 9 bases are shared with TRBD1. CDR1 and CDR2 (germline): KGHSH, LQKENI. The J segment lost 0 bases and the V segment lost 5 bases, leaving 5 bases of the junction unmatched. The CDR3 consists of 15 residues. CDR3 in DNA: TGTGCCAGCTCATCTGGACAGGGGAGCTCCTACGAGCAGTACTTC. Translated, it gives CASSSGQGSSYEQYF.

The chain combines TRBV3-1 (or the pseudogene TRBV3-2) with TRBJ2-5; 8 bases are shared with TRBD2. Trimming removed 4 bases from V and 6 bases from J; junction bases left unmatched: 10. Germline CDR1 and CDR2: LGHDT and YNNKEL (reference sequence). CDR3 length: 15 residues. The CDR3 loop reads CASSPRSGTIKTQYF. The DNA of the CDR3 is TGTGCCAGCAGCCCCCGTAGCGGGACAATAAAGACCCAGTACTTC.

This chain uses TRBV5-1 with TRBJ2-7, with 7 bases that match TRBD1. This CDR3 has 13 amino acids. Germline V lookup: CDR1 SGHRS, CDR2 YFSETQ. The junction had 3 bases not matched to a gene; V was cut back by 1 base and J by 5 bases. The CDR3 nucleotides read TGCGCCAGCAGCTTGACAGGGGTGGACGAGCAGTACTTC. This encodes CASSLTGVDEQYF.

The chain recombines TRBV15 with TRBJ2-1; 9 nucleotides line up with TRBD2. V shed 1 base, J shed 2 bases, and the junction held 0 bases outside the gene matches. The CDR3 has 15 residues. The V gene's germline CDR1 is LNHNV and CDR2 YYDKDF (reference sequence). CDR3 sequence (DNA): TGTGCCACCAGCAGAGCTAGCGGGGCCTACAATGAGCAGTTCTTC. Protein sequence: CATSRASGAYNEQFF.

This chain uses TRBV7-2 with TRBJ2-2; perhaps TRBD1 as D (5 bases). CDR3 length: 14 residues. Germline values: CDR1 SGHTA, CDR2 FQGNSA. V was trimmed by 4 bases and J by 7 bases, leaving 13 bases between them. The CDR3 reads CASSSTSRVGELFF. CDR3 in DNA: TGTGCCAGCAGCTCTACTTCCAGGGTCGGGGAGCTGTTTTTT. Variable domain in full (rest from reference TRBV7-2 and TRBJ2-2): GAGVSQSPSNKVTEKGKDVELRCDPISGHTALYWYRQSLGQGLEFLIYFQGNSAPDKSGLPSDRFSAERTGGSVSTLTIQRTQQEDSAVYLCASSSTSRVGELFFGEGSRLTVL.

This rearrangement joins TRBV19 to TRBJ2-1, with 7 bases identical to TRBD2. CDR3 length: 13 residues. Germline CDR1 LNHDA, CDR2 SQIVND (reference sequence). The junction had 3 bases not matched to a gene; V was cut back by 7 bases and J by 3 bases. The CDR3: CASTSGNYNEQFF. The CDR3 bases are TGTGCCAGTACAAGCGGGAACTACAATGAGCAGTTCTTC.

The chain carries TRBV28 and TRBJ2-1, with 11 nucleotides matching TRBD2. This CDR3 spans 15 amino acids. Germline V lookup: CDR1 MDHEN, CDR2 SYDVKM. Trimming cost V 7 bases and J 2 bases; bases outside gene matches: 4. CDR3 protein: CASTPSGRTYNEQFF. The CDR3 DNA reads TGTGCCAGCACCCCTAGCGGGAGGACCTACAATGAGCAGTTCTTC.

This clone came up once. This chain joins TRBV10-1 and TRBJ2-7; TRBD1 matches 7 bases. This CDR3 comprises 14 residues. The ends lost 3 bases at V and 2 bases at J; junction bases unmatched: 4. Germline CDR1 is WNHNN and CDR2 is SYGVQD (reference sequence). The CDR3 reads CASSDRDRPYEQYF. The DNA of the CDR3 is TGCGCCAGCAGTGACCGGGACAGACCCTACGAGCAGTACTTC.

The chain joins TRBV4-3 to TRBJ1-2; unclear D gene. The CDR3 spans 15 residues. V dropped 2 bases and J dropped 1 base, with 11 bases sitting between them. Germline V lookup: CDR1 LGHNA, CDR2 YSLEER. The CDR3 sequence is CASSQSRHYNYGYTF. DNA of the CDR3: TGCGCCAGCAGCCAAAGCCGGCACTATAACTATGGCTACACCTTC.

The count of this clone is one. The chain has TRBV6-2 or TRBV6-3 and TRBJ2-7, with D possibly being TRBD2 (6 bases). This CDR3 comprises 14 residues. The germline V gene encodes CDR1 MNHEY and CDR2 SVGEGT. Trimming shortened V by 0 bases and J by 1 base, and 7 bases separated the two germline ends. CDR3 residues: CASSYSGGSYEQYF. The CDR3 coding sequence is TGTGCCAGCAGTTACTCTGGGGGGTCCTACGAGCAGTACTTC.